The next 5 T cell receptor beta chains were all read from a single sample in a study of blood T cell repertoires in COVID-19. TCRdb's copy holds only in-frame clones and misses some; the assay was immunoSEQ multiplex PCR. The sample shows about 150,000 clones, 85% of them seen only once. The sequenced sample consisted of peripheral blood. The source is a human donor with acute or convalescent COVID-19. The donor label of this sample is uncertain.

The chain carries TRBV6-6 and TRBJ1-1, with D possibly TRBD1 on 6 matching bases. CDR1 and CDR2 (germline): MNHNY, SVGAGI (reference sequence). The CDR3 consists of 14 residues. Deletions cut 4 bases from V and 4 bases from J, with 13 bases between. CDR3 in DNA: TGTGCCAGCAGTTCATCAGGGGATTCCACTGAAGCTTTCTTT. Protein: CASSSSGDSTEAFF.

The genes are TRBV30 and TRBJ2-3; D is perhaps TRBD2 (6 bases). From germline, CDR1 is GTSNPN and CDR2 SVGIG (reference sequence). With 2 bases removed from V and 0 bases from J, the gap between germline ends came to 9 bases. The CDR3 spans 14 residues. CDR3 nucleotides: TGTGCCTGGAGTCGGAGCGGGAGCACAGATACGCAGTATTTT. It translates to CAWSRSGSTDTQYF.

The V call is TRBV4-3, the J call TRBJ2-1; TRBD1 might be the D (5 bases). This CDR3 comprises 12 residues. With 0 bases removed from V and 8 bases from J, the gap between germline ends came to 5 bases. CDR1 LGHNA and CDR2 YSLEER come from the germline V gene. DNA for the CDR3: TGCGCCAGCAGCCAAGAAGGGGATGAGCAGTTCTTC. As protein: CASSQEGDEQFF.

The gene calls are TRBV5-1 and TRBJ1-3; a possible D gene is TRBD1 (6 bases). Looked up from germline, CDR1 is SGHRS and CDR2 is YFSETQ. The length of the CDR3 is 18 residues. V lost 1 base and J 0 bases, leaving 17 bases between the germline ends. This chain's CDR3 is CASSLLAGAGISGNTIYF. For the CDR3, the DNA is TGCGCCAGCAGCTTGCTCGCAGGGGCAGGAATCTCTGGAAACACCATATATTTT.

The chain carries TRBV7-8 and TRBJ1-5, with D possibly matching TRBD1 (5 bases). The germline V and J ends were trimmed by 4 bases and 9 bases, with 16 bases remaining between them. Germline CDR1 SGHVS, CDR2 FQNEAQ. The CDR3 length is 14 residues. The CDR3 DNA is TGTGCCAGCAGCTCCCGACAGCTTAATGGGCCCCAGCATTTT. It yields the protein CASSSRQLNGPQHF.